This T cell receptor (beta chain) was recovered during a study of blood T cell repertoires in COVID-19. Study-level background: Some COVID-19 samples were acute and others convalescent; all came from the United States, Italy and Spain. Sources were T cells, B-cell-depleted T cells, or PBMCs; the material itself was cDNA or gDNA.

Original methodology: Nucleated cell number was recorded as an estimate derived from reference gene primer amplification. The assay was immunoSEQ multiplex PCR, and TCRdb's table has in-frame clones only and misses some. That table furnishes V, J and clone size, whereas the DNA furnished D and trimming. The table includes 90,000 to 120,000 clones, approximately 80% detected once. The sequenced sample consisted of peripheral blood. This sequence was found in a man in his 70s with acute or convalescent COVID-19.

CDR3 in DNA: TGTGCCAGCAGCGCTAGCGGGGGGGCTAAAGATGAGCAGTTCTTC. It specifies CASSASGGAKDEQFF. This rearrangement joins TRBV13 to TRBJ2-1; 12 bases line up with TRBD2. Germline CDR1 and CDR2: PRHDT and FYEKMQ (reference sequence). The CDR3 runs to 15 residues. J was trimmed by 8 bases and V by 5 bases; bases with no gene match: 7.